The 5 T cell receptor beta chains below come from one sample, sequenced in a study of T cell responses to AZD1222 COVID-19 vaccine. Data came from immunoSEQ multiplex PCR; TCRdb stores just in-frame clones and leaves some out. Of roughly 180,000 clones in the sample, 94% were seen once. The specimen was peripheral blood, collected on day 0 of AZD1222 vaccination. The receptors were sampled from an adult in good health.

This clone was seen more than once but under ten times. V is TRBV3-1 (or the pseudogene TRBV3-2) and J is TRBJ1-1, with a tentative D call TRBD1 (6 bases). V lost 3 bases and J 6 bases, leaving 14 bases between the germline ends. CDR1 and CDR2 from the germline V gene are LGHDT and YNNKEL (reference sequence). The CDR3 loop spans 14 amino acids. The CDR3 loop is CASSHGSRGAEAFF. CDR3 nucleotides: TGTGCCAGCAGCCACGGGAGCAGGGGTGCTGAAGCTTTCTTT.

The rearrangement joins TRBV20-1 to TRBJ2-2; maybe TRBD2 (6 bases). V shed 3 bases and J shed 5 bases, with 16 bases lying between them. Germline V gene lookup returns CDR1 DFQATT and CDR2 SNEGSKA (reference sequence). The CDR3 totals 15 residues. Written as DNA, the CDR3 is TGCAGTGCTAGTAGTTCGGGACTCAAAACCGGGGAGCTGTTTTTT. Its translation is CSASSSGLKTGELFF.

With respect to this clone: A read error may produce the germline difference seen at one junction end. The rearrangement joins TRBV9 to TRBJ2-1, with a tentative D call TRBD2 (5 bases). The CDR3 spans 13 residues. Germline lookup yields CDR1 SGDLS and CDR2 YYNGEE. The CDR3 sequence is CASSVANTGLRIF. In DNA form, the CDR3 reads TGTGCCAGCAGCGTAGCTAACACGGGATTGAGAATCTTC.

The chain carries TRBV5-1 and TRBJ1-4; tentative D call: TRBD1 (6 bases). CDR3 length: 15 residues. The V and J ends lost 6 bases and 7 bases respectively, with 19 bases between them. Germline CDR1 is SGHRS and CDR2 is YFSETQ. The CDR3: CASKDPIRGTEKLFF. In nucleotides, the CDR3 is TGCGCCAGCAAAGACCCGATCAGGGGAACTGAAAAACTGTTTTTT.

The chain uses TRBV28 and TRBJ1-5; D unclear. Trimming took 7 bases from V and 5 from J, leaving 12 bases between them. The CDR3 contains 13 residues. Germline assignment: CDR1 MDHEN and CDR2 SYDVKM. The CDR3 sequence is CASTTLSDQPQHF. CDR3 sequence (DNA): TGTGCCAGCACTACGCTGTCCGATCAGCCCCAGCATTTT.